This T cell receptor beta chain came from a study of PD-1 blockade in classical Hodgkin lymphoma (dated by TCRdb to the early 2020s). General notes on the study: Nivolumab dosing was 3 mg/kg intravenously every 2 weeks, continuing until either disease progression or unacceptable toxicity. To define a peripheral blood immune signature of response to PD-1 blockade in classical Hodgkin lymphoma, the study combined TCR beta sequencing with CyTOF.

Results the study describes overall, beyond this receptor: Diversity was lower in patients who began nivolumab less than 1 year after ASCT, so these patients were left out of later analyses to avoid confounding by immune reconstitution. Trial patients achieving complete response had baseline diversity similar to newly diagnosed patients, whereas partial responders and progressors had significantly lower diversity. Newly diagnosed patients were reported to have lower baseline TCR diversity than healthy donors, and relapsed/refractory patients were reported to have lower baseline TCR diversity still. By C4D1, a significant rise was seen in CD4+ TCR diversity but not in CD8+ TCR diversity (p=0.0027 vs p=0.16), and the rise was most apparent among complete responders (p=0.02). Only a single clinical trial cohort was studied, and what caused the repertoire differences, possibly disease activity or prior therapy, remained undefined.

The CDR3 covers 13 residues, taking in both the cysteine and the phenylalanine. Only CDR3 DNA is held: 39 bases, read in frame from base 1. Deletion took 8 bases off V and 0 bases off J, with a span of 11 bases between the germline ends. The germline V gene yields MDHEN for CDR1 and SYDVKM for CDR2. The time point label corresponds to: cycle 2 day 1 (C2D1) of nivolumab. Relapse after autologous stem cell transplantation had occurred in all trial patients, and cohorts A, B and C were distinguished by prior brentuximab vedotin exposure. The trial cohort was composed of around 60 patients with relapsed/refractory classical Hodgkin lymphoma, for whom complete response, partial response or progressive disease was recorded as best overall response. Trial patients were treated with single-agent nivolumab in the multi-cohort phase II CheckMate 205 trial. An independent review committee assessed best overall response using the 2007 International Working Group response criteria. Trial PBMCs were collected immediately before nivolumab initiation (C1D1) and during therapy at cycle 2 day 1 and cycle 4 day 1. After peripheral blood was drawn into 8 mL Vacutainer Cell Preparation Tubes, PBMCs were isolated by centrifugation and then cryopreserved.

Genomic DNA was extracted with the Qiagen DNeasy kit from unsorted PBMCs and from negatively selected CD4+ and CD8+ fractions. TCR beta CDR3 regions were amplified by immunoSEQ multiplex PCR using primers annealing to V and J segments. A synthetic immune receptor repertoire was used to minimize amplification bias, and remaining bias was computationally removed after sequencing. In the authors' own workflow: Repertoire diversity was quantified as the Shannon entropy index using custom Python scripts. Unsorted, CD4+ and CD8+ repertoires were analyzed separately, except for combined analyses in which CD4+ and CD8+ sequences were merged in silico. Clonal expansion was defined as at least a 2-fold frequency increase after treatment relative to C1D1, with a pseudocount of 0.5 for undetected baseline clones. Clones with 0 or 1 copy at C1D1 were defined as singleton clones, while clones with 2 or more copies were defined as non-singleton clones. Clones expanded in unsorted samples were assigned a CD4+, CD8+ or unknown annotation through matching of protein sequences in sorted samples from the same patient. Wilcoxon tests on paired samples were used to test changes in diversity from C1D1 to C4D1. TCRdb's version of the immuneACCESS table is confined to in-frame rearrangements and falls short of the full clone set. An unresolved V gene accounts for under half of the shortfall where checked; the remainder is of unknown origin. The V and J calls and the clone size are those of that table, but D and trimming were determined from the DNA. Here the sample has more than 55,000 clones; more than 70% occur a single time. More than 5% of the sample comes from the top ten.

As to this clone: Its binding antigen is unknown. No base quality values were provided; no much bigger clone lies one nucleotide off.

The starting material was peripheral blood mononuclear cells (PBMCs), obtained before the second cycle of nivolumab. The chain uses TRBV28 and TRBJ2-7; the D gene cannot be named for sure. The TCR sequence derives from a human donor with classical Hodgkin lymphoma. CDR3 region: CASRFPSSYEQYF. The base sequence is TGTGCCAGCCGGTTCCCCAGCTCCTACGAGCAGTACTTC.